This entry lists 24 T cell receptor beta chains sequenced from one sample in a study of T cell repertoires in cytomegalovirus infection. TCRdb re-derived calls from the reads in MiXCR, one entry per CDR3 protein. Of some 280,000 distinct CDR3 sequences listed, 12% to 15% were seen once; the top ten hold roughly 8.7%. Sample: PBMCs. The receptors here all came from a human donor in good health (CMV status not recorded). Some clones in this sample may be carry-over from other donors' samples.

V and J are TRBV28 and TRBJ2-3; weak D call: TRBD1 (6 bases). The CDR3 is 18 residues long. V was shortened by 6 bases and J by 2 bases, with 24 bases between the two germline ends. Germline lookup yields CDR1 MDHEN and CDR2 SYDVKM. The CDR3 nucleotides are TGTGCCAGCAGGACACCCACCTACGGTGGGGGCAACACAGATACGCAGTATTTT. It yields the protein CASRTPTYGGGNTDTQYF.

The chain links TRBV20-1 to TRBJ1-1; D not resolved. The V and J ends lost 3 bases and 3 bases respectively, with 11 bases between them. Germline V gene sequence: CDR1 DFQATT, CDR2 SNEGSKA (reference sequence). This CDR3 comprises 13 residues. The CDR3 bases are TGCAGTGCTAGTGCGGGGTCGGACACTGAAGCTTTCTTT. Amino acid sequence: CSASAGSDTEAFF.

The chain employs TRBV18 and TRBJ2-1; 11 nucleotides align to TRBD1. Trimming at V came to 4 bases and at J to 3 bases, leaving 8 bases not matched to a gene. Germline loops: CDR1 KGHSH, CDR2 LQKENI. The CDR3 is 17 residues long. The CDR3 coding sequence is TGTGCCAGCTCACAACTATCCGGGACAGGGGGCTACAATGAGCAGTTCTTC. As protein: CASSQLSGTGGYNEQFF.

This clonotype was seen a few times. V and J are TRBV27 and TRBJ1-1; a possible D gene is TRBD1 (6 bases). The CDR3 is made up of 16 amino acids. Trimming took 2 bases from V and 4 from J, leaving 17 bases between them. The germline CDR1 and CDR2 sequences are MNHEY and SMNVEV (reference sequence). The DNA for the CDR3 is TGTGCCAGCAGTTTACGATTGGACAGAATCTTCACTGAAGCTTTCTTT. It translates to CASSLRLDRIFTEAFF.

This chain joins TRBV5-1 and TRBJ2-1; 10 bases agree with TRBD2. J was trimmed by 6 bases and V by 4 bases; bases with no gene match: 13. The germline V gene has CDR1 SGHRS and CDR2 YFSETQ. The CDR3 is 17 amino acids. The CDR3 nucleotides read TGCGCCAGCAGCCGGGACCCTAGCGGGAGTCAAGGCAATGAGCAGTTCTTC. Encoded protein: CASSRDPSGSQGNEQFF.

DNA for the CDR3: TGTGCCAGCAGCCTCACCGAGCGGGGTTTGGCTTTCTTT. It yields the protein CASSLTERGLAFF. The V and J genes are TRBV3-1 and TRBJ1-1; D unclear. Germline V gene sequence: CDR1 LGHDT, CDR2 YNNKEL (reference sequence). CDR3 length: 13 residues. The germline V and J ends were trimmed by 4 bases and 11 bases, with 17 bases remaining between them.

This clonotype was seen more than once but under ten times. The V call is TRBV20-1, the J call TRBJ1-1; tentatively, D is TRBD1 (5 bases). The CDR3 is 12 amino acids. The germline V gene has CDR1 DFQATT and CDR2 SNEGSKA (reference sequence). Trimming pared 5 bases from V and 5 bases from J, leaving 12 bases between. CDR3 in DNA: TGCAGTGCTGTTCAAGGGGTAACTGAAGCTTTCTTT. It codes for CSAVQGVTEAFF.

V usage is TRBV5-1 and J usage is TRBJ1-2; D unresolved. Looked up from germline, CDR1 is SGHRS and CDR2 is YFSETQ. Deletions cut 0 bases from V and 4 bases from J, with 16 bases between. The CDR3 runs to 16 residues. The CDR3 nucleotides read TGCGCCAGCAGCTTGGCCTATGGAGAAGCCTTCTATGGCTACACCTTC. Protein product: CASSLAYGEAFYGYTF.

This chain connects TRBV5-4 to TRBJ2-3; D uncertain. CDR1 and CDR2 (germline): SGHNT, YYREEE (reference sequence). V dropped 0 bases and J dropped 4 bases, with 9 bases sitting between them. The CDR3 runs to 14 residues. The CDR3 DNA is TGTGCCAGCAGCTTGGGCCTACTGGCAGATACGCAGTATTTT. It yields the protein CASSLGLLADTQYF.

CDR3 DNA sequence: TGCGCCAGCAGCTTGGAACGGGTTGACAATGAGCAGTTCTTC. Its translation is CASSLERVDNEQFF. This chain joins TRBV5-1 and TRBJ2-1, with unresolved D. The germline V and J ends were trimmed by 0 bases and 5 bases, with 9 bases remaining between them. The CDR3 spans 14 residues. The germline CDR1 and CDR2 sequences are SGHRS and YFSETQ.

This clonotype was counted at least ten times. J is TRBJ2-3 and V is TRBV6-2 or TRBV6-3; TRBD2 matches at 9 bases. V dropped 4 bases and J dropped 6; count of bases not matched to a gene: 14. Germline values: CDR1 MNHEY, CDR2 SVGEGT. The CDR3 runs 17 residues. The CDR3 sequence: CASSSLAGAQLVDTQYF. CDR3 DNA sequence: TGTGCCAGCAGTTCCTTAGCGGGGGCCCAACTTGTTGATACGCAGTATTTT.

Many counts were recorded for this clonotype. CDR3 nucleotides: TGTGCCAGCAGCTCATTTTCGCTAGCGGGTCACCAAGAGACCCAGTACTTC. Translation gives CASSSFSLAGHQETQYF. The chain couples TRBV7-2 to TRBJ2-5; TRBD2 matches at 8 bases. V lost 4 bases, J lost 0 bases, and 10 bases stayed unmatched. Germline CDR1 is SGHTA and CDR2 is FQGNSA. The CDR3 covers 17 residues.

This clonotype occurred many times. The DNA for the CDR3 is TGTGCCAGCAGTTTAGGCCTGGGTCCCGGGACTCTGGGCACTGAAGCTTTCTTT. It is translated as CASSLGLGPGTLGTEAFF. The genes are TRBV28 and TRBJ1-1; D is perhaps TRBD1 (5 bases). CDR3 length: 18 residues. The ends were cut back, 2 bases at V and 4 bases at J, with 23 bases in the middle. From germline, CDR1 is MDHEN and CDR2 SYDVKM.

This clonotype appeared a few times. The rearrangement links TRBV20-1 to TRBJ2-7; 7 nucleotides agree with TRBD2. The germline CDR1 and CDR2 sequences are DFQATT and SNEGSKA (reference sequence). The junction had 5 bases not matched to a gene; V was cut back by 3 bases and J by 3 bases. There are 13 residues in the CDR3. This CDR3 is CSARRRGSYEQYF. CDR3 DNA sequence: TGCAGTGCTAGGCGGCGGGGGAGCTACGAGCAGTACTTC.

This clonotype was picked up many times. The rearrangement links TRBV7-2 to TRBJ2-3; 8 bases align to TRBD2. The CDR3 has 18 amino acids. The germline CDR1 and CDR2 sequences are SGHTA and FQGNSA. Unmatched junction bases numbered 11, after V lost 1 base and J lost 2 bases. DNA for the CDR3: TGTGCCAGCAGCTTAGGGGGGTGGCGGGGGGTAGACACAGATACGCAGTATTTT. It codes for CASSLGGWRGVDTDTQYF.

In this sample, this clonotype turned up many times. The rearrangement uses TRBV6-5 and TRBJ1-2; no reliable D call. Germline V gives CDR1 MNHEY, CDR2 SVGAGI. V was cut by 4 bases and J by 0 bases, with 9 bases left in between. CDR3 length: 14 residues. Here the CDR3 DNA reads TGTGCCAGCAGTTCAACTGTGACTAACTATGGCTACACCTTC. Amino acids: CASSSTVTNYGYTF.

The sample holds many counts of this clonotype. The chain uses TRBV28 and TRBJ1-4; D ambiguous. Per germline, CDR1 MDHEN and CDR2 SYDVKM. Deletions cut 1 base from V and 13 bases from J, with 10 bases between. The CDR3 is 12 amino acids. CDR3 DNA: TGTGCCAGCAGTTTATTGCAGTCCGCACTGTTTTTT. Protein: CASSLLQSALFF.

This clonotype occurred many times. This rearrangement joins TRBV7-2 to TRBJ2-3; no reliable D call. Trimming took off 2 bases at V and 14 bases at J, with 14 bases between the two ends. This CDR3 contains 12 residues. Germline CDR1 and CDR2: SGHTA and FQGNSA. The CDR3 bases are TGTGCCAGCAGCTTAAGTATACTTCCCTGGTATTTT. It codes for CASSLSILPWYF.

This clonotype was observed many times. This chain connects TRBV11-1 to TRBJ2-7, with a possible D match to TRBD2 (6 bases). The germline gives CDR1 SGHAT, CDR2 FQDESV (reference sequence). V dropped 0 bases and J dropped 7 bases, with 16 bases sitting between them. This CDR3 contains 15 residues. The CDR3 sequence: CASSLAGLPFWEQYF. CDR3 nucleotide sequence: TGTGCCAGCAGCTTAGCGGGACTCCCCTTCTGGGAGCAGTACTTC.

CDR3 DNA sequence: TGCGCCAGCAGCCCAACCTCCGGGACTAGCGGGGAGGCTAGCACAGATACGCAGTATTTT. Protein: CASSPTSGTSGEASTDTQYF. V and J are TRBV4-3 and TRBJ2-3; the match to TRBD2 covers 13 bases. V gave up 4 bases and J gave up 0 bases; unmatched junction bases: 13. Germline V gives CDR1 LGHNA, CDR2 YSLEER. The CDR3 length is 20 residues.

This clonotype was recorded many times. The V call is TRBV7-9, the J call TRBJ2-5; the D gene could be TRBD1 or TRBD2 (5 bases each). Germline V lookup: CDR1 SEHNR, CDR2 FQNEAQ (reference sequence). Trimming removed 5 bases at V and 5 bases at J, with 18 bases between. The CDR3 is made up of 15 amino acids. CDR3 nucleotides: TGTGCCAGCAGCCCCGGGGTGGGGGTGCAGGAGACCCAGTACTTC. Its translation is CASSPGVGVQETQYF.

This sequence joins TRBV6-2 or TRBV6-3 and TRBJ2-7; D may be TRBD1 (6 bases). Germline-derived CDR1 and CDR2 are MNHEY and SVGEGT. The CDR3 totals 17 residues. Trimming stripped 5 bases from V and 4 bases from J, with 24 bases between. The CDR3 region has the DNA TGTGCCAGCAGTCGGGACACCTCACACCGAAAACTGTACGAGCAGTACTTC. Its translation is CASSRDTSHRKLYEQYF.

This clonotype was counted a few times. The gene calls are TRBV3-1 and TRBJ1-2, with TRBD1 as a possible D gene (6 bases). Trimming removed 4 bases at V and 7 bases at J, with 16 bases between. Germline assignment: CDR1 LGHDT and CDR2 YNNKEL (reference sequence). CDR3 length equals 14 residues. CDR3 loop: CASSPGRDTGGYTF. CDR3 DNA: TGTGCCAGCAGCCCGGGACGGGACACTGGTGGCTACACCTTC.

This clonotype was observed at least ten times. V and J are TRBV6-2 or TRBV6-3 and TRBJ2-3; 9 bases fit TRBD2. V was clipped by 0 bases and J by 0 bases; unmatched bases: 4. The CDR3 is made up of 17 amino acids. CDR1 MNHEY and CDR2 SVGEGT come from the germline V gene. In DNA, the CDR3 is TGTGCCAGCAGTTACTCGGGGCTAGCGGGGAGCACAGATACGCAGTATTTT. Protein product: CASSYSGLAGSTDTQYF.